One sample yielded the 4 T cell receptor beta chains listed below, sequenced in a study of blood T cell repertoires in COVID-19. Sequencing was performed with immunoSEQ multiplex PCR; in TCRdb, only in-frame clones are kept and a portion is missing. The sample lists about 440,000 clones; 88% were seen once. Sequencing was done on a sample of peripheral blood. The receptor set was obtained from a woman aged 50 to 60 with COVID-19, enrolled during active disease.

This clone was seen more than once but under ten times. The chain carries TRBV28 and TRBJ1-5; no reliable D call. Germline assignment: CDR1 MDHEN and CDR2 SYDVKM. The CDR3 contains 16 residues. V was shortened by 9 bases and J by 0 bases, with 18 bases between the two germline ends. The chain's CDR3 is CASQTSPLYSNQPQHF. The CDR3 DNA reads TGTGCCAGTCAAACTTCACCCCTATATAGCAATCAGCCCCAGCATTTT.

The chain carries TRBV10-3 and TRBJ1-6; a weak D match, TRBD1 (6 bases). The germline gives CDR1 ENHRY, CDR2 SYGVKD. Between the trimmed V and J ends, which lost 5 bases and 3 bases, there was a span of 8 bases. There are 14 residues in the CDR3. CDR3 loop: CAISRTDYNSPLHF. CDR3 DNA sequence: TGTGCCATCAGTAGGACAGACTATAATTCACCCCTCCACTTT.

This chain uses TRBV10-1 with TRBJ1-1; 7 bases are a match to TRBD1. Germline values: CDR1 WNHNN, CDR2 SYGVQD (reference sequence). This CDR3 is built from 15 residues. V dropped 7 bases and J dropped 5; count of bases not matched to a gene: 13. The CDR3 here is CASTLGQDGRTEAFF. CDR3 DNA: TGCGCCAGCACCTTAGGACAGGATGGGAGGACTGAAGCTTTCTTT.

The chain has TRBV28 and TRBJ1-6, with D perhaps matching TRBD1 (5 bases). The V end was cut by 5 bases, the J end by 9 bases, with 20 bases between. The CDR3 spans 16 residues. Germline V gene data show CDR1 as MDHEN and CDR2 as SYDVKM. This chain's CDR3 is CASSPILGGKSSPLHF. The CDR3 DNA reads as TGTGCCAGCAGTCCGATCCTCGGGGGAAAGAGTTCACCCCTCCACTTT. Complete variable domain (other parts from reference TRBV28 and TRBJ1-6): DVKVTQSSRYLVKRTGEKVFLECVQDMDHENMFWYRQDPGLGLRLIYFSYDVKMKEKGDIPEGYSVSREKKERFSLILESASTNQTSMYLCASSPILGGKSSPLHFGNGTRLTVT.